This T cell receptor beta chain comes out of a study of shared clonotypes between healthy human individuals. Clones were read by immunoSEQ multiplex PCR, and TCRdb kept only the in-frame ones, dropping some. The sample consists of about 320,000 clones, about nine tenths of them appearing once. This clone is a singleton in its sample. The source material was memory CD8+ T cells sorted from blood. This sample's subset: CD45RO+ cells pooled with CCR7-negative TemRA cells. The clonotype originates from a man in his late teens or twenties in good health.

CDR3 sequence reads: CASSLTGATGELFF. The CDR3 nucleotides are TGTGCCAGCAGCTTGACAGGGGCCACCGGGGAGCTGTTTTTT. The chain links TRBV13 to TRBJ2-2; 8 bases agree with TRBD1. Per the germline V gene, CDR1 is PRHDT and CDR2 is FYEKMQ (reference sequence). Trimming at V came to 3 bases and at J to 4 bases, leaving 1 base not matched to a gene. The CDR3 totals 14 residues.